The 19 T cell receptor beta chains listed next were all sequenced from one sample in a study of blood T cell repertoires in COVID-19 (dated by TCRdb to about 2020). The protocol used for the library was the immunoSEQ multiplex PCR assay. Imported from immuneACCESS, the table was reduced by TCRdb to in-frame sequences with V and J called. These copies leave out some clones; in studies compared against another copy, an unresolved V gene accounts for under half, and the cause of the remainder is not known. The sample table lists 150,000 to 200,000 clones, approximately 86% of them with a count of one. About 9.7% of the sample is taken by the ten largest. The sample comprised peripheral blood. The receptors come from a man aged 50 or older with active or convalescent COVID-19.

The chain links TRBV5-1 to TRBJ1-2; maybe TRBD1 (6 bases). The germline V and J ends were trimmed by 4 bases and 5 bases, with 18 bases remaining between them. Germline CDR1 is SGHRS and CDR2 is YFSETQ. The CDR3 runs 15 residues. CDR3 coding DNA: TGCGCCAGCAGCACGGGACAAGCCGGGTGGTATGGCTACACCTTC. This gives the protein CASSTGQAGWYGYTF.

CDR3 bases: TGCGCCAGCAGTCTGGCATCTTGGAGGGGAGGGAGCATGAACACTGAAGCTTTCTTT. Translated, it gives CASSLASWRGGSMNTEAFF. The V gene is TRBV23-1, the J gene TRBJ1-1; tentatively, D is TRBD1 (5 bases). TRBV23-1 is identified as an open reading frame with a role that is uncertain. This CDR3 region has 19 residues. The V end lost 4 bases, the J end lost 0 bases, and 24 bases lay between the germline ends.

The CDR3 nucleotides are TGTGCCAGCAGTTTTGGCCCGGACAGGGGCCCGGGGACCCAGTACTTC. This sequence encodes CASSFGPDRGPGTQYF. V gene TRBV28 combines with J gene TRBJ2-5; 9 bases map to TRBD1. This CDR3 has 16 amino acids. The V gene end was trimmed by 3 bases and the J gene end by 7 bases; junction bases not matched to a gene: 12. The germline CDR1 and CDR2 sequences are MDHEN and SYDVKM.

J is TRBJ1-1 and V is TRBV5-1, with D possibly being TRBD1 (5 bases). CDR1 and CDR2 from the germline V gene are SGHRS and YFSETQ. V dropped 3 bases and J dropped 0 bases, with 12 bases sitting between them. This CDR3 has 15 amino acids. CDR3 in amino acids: CASSSSTAMNTEAFF. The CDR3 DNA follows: TGCGCCAGCAGCTCCTCGACAGCCATGAACACTGAAGCTTTCTTT.

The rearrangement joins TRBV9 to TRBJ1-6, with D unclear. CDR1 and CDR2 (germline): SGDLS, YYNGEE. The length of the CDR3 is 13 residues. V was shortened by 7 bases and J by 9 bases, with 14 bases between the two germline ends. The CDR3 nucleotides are TGTGCCAGCTCCTTCAGGCCCAGTTCACCCCTCCACTTT. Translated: CASSFRPSSPLHF.

The CDR3 sequence is CASSEEVQGYYGYTF. The CDR3 DNA reads as TGTGCCAGCAGCGAGGAGGTGCAGGGGTACTATGGCTACACCTTC. This chain uses TRBV5-5 with TRBJ1-2; possibly TRBD1 for D (6 bases). Germline CDR1 and CDR2: SGHKS and YYEKEE (reference sequence). V was trimmed by 4 bases and J by 3 bases, leaving 16 bases between them. The CDR3 is made up of 15 amino acids.

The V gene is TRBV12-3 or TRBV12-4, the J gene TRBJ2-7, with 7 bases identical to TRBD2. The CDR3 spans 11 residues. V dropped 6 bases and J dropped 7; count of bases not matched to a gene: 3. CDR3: CASRFGGEQYF. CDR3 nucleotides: TGTGCCAGCAGGTTCGGGGGGGAGCAGTACTTC.

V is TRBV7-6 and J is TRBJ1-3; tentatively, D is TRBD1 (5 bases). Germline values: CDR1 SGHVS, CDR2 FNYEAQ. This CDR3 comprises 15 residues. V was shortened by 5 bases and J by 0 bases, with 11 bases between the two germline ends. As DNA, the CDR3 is TGTGCCAGCAGCCAAACAGGTCGCTCTGGAAACACCATATATTTT. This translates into CASSQTGRSGNTIYF.

The CDR3 DNA follows: TGTGCCAGCAGCTTGGGGCAGGGGTATATGAACACTGAAGCTTTCTTT. It specifies CASSLGQGYMNTEAFF. This chain links TRBV5-4 with TRBJ1-1, with D tentatively TRBD1 (6 bases). The CDR3 spans 16 residues. V was pared by 0 bases and J by 0 bases, with 12 bases between. Germline CDR1 and CDR2: SGHNT and YYREEE (reference sequence). Full variable domain (outside the CDR3, taken from reference TRBV5-4 and TRBJ1-1): ETGVTQSPTHLIKTRGQQVTLRCSSQSGHNTVSWYQQALGQGPQFIFQYYREEENGRGNFPPRFSGLQFPNYSSELNVNALELDDSALYLCASSLGQGYMNTEAFFGQGTRLTVV.

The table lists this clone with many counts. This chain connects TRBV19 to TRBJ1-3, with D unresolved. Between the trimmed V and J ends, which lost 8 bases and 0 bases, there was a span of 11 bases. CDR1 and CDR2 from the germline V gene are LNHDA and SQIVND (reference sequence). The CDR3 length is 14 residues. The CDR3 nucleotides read TGTGCCAGTTCCGCAAGCGTCTCTGGAAACACCATATATTTT. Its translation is CASSASVSGNTIYF.

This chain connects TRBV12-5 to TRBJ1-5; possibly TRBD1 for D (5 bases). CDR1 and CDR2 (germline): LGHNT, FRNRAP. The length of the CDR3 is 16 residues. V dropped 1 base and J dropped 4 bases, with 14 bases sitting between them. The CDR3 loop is CASGLAPGLGNQPQHF. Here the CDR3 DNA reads TGTGCTAGTGGTTTGGCCCCGGGACTGGGGAATCAGCCCCAGCATTTT.

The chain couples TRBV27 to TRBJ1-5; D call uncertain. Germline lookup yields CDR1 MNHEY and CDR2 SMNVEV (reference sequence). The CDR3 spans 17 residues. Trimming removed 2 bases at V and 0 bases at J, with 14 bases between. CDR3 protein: CASSLPRPPYSNQPQHF. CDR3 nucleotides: TGTGCCAGCAGTTTACCCAGGCCCCCCTATAGCAATCAGCCCCAGCATTTT.

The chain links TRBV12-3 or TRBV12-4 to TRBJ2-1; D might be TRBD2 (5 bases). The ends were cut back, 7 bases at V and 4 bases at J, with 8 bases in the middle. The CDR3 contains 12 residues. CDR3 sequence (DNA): TGTGCCAGCACAGCGGAATACAATGAGCAGTTCTTC. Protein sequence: CASTAEYNEQFF.

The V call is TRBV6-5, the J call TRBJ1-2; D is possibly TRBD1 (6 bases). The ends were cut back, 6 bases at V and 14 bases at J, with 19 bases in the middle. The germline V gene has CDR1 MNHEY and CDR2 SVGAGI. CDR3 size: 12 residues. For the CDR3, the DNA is TGTGCCAGCAGAATATCACAGGGTGCAGGGACCTTC. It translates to CASRISQGAGTF.

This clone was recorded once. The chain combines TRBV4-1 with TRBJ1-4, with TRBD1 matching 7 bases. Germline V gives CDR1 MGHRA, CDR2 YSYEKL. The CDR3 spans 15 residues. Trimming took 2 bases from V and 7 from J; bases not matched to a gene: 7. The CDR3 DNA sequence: TGCGCCAGCAGCCAAAACCAGGGGGTCGGTGAAAAACTGTTTTTT. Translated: CASSQNQGVGEKLFF.

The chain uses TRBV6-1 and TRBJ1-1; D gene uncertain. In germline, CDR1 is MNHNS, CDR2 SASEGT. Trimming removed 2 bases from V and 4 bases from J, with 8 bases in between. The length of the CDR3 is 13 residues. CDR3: CASSEQTGTEAFF. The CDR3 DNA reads TGTGCCAGCAGTGAACAGACGGGCACTGAAGCTTTCTTT.

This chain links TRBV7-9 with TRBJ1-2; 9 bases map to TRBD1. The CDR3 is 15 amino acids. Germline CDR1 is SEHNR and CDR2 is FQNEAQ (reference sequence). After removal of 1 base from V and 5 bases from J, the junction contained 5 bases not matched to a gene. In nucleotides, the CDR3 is TGTGCCAGCAGCTTAGAACAGGGGGCTATATATGGCTACACCTTC. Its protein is CASSLEQGAIYGYTF.

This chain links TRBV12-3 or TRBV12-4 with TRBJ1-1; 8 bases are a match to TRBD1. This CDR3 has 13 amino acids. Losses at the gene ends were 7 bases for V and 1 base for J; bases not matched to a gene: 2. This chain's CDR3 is CASTDRGNTEAFF. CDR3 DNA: TGTGCCAGCACCGACAGGGGGAACACTGAAGCTTTCTTT.

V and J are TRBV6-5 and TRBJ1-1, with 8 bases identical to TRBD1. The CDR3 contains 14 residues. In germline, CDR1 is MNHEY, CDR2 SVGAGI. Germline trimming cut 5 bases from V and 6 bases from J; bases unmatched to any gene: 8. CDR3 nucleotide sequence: TGTGCCAGCAGTCACCCCAGACAGGGGTCTGAAGCTTTCTTT. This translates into CASSHPRQGSEAFF.